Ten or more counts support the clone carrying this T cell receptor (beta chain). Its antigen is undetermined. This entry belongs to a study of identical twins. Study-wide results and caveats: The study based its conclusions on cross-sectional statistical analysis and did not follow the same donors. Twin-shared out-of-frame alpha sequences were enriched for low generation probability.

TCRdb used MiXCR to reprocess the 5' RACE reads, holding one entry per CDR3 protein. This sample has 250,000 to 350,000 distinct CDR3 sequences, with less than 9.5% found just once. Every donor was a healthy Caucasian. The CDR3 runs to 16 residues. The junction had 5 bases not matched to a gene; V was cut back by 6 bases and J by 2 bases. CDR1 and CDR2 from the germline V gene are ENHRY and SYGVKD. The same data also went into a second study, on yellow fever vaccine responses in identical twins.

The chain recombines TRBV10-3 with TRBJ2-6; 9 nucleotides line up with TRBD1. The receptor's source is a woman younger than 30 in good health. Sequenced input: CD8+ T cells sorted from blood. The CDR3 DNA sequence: TGTGCCATCAGAGAACAGGGGGCCACTGGGGCCAACGTCCTGACTTTC. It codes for CAIREQGATGANVLTF.